Listed here are 21 T cell receptor beta chains from one sample, sequenced in a study of blood T cell repertoires in COVID-19. TCRdb keeps only in-frame clones here, not all; method: immunoSEQ multiplex PCR. The table has about 56,000 clones, roughly 87% seen once; the top ten hold around 45%. Sequenced: peripheral blood. These receptors all stem from a woman aged 60-75 years with COVID-19, enrolled during active disease.

V gene TRBV27 combines with J gene TRBJ2-1; D not resolved. Germline V lookup: CDR1 MNHEY, CDR2 SMNVEV (reference sequence). V was cut by 1 base and J by 7 bases, with 8 bases left in between. This CDR3 spans 13 amino acids. CDR3 loop: CASSLFVQNEQFF. The DNA for the CDR3 is TGTGCCAGCAGTTTATTCGTCCAGAATGAGCAGTTCTTC.

In its sample, this clone was seen once. The V and J genes are TRBV28 and TRBJ1-6; 9 bases align to TRBD1. There are 15 residues in the CDR3. Trimming took 6 bases from V and 9 from J; bases not matched to a gene: 9. Germline CDR1 is MDHEN and CDR2 is SYDVKM. In nucleotides, the CDR3 is TGTGCCAGCAGCCGGCGGGACAGGGTAGTTTCACCCCTCCACTTT. Its translation is CASSRRDRVVSPLHF. Filled out from reference TRBV28 and TRBJ1-6, the complete variable domain reads DVKVTQSSRYLVKRTGEKVFLECVQDMDHENMFWYRQDPGLGLRLIYFSYDVKMKEKGDIPEGYSVSREKKERFSLILESASTNQTSMYLCASSRRDRVVSPLHFGNGTRLTVT.

The chain uses TRBV10-1 and TRBJ1-1; possible D gene TRBD1, 5 bases. The CDR3 totals 15 residues. V was shortened by 3 bases and J by 6 bases, with 17 bases between the two germline ends. Germline V gives CDR1 WNHNN, CDR2 SYGVQD (reference sequence). DNA of the CDR3: TGCGCCAGCAGTGATAGGGCCGGGGGAAACGCTGAAGCTTTCTTT. This codes for CASSDRAGGNAEAFF.

This clone occurred a few times. The chain joins TRBV7-2 to TRBJ1-5; 9 bases are a match to TRBD1. Germline V gene lookup returns CDR1 SGHTA and CDR2 FQGNSA. The CDR3 contains 15 residues. The ends lost 2 bases at V and 5 bases at J; junction bases unmatched: 4. CDR3 bases: TGTGCCAGCAGCTTAAACAGGGGGCTAGATCAGCCCCAGCATTTT. As protein: CASSLNRGLDQPQHF.

In DNA form, the CDR3 reads TGTGCCAGCAAACTTCCGGGACTAGCCAGGGAGCTGTTTTTT. Amino acids: CASKLPGLARELFF. The V call is TRBV28, the J call TRBJ2-2; 9 bases line up with TRBD2. The junction had 9 bases not matched to a gene; V was cut back by 7 bases and J by 9 bases. This CDR3 is 14 amino acids long. Germline V gene data show CDR1 as MDHEN and CDR2 as SYDVKM.

V usage is TRBV12-5 and J usage is TRBJ2-5; 11 bases line up with TRBD2. The CDR3 has 15 amino acids. Germline trimming cut 3 bases from V and 7 bases from J; bases unmatched to any gene: 7. Germline CDR1 LGHNT, CDR2 FRNRAP. The CDR3 loop reads CASGLSGLAGGTQYF. CDR3 nucleotides: TGTGCTAGTGGTTTAAGTGGGCTAGCGGGAGGGACCCAGTACTTC.

The CDR3 DNA is TGTGCCAGCAGTTTGGCGGGACAGATCAACACTGAAGCTTTCTTT. As protein: CASSLAGQINTEAFF. The J gene is TRBJ1-1, the V gene TRBV27; 7 positions match TRBD1. This CDR3 spans 15 amino acids. The germline CDR1 and CDR2 sequences are MNHEY and SMNVEV (reference sequence). Trimming removed 3 bases from V and 2 bases from J; junction bases left unmatched: 6.

The chain recombines TRBV6-5 with TRBJ2-5, with 12 positions matching TRBD2. The CDR3 contains 15 residues. J gave up 5 bases and V 6 bases, and 7 bases lay outside the gene matches. The germline CDR1 and CDR2 sequences are MNHEY and SVGAGI. CDR3 nucleotide sequence: TGTGCCAGCAGCCGGACTAGCGGGACGGGGGAGACCCAGTACTTC. It translates to CASSRTSGTGETQYF.

This chain links TRBV4-3 with TRBJ2-7; D uncertain. Germline values: CDR1 LGHNA, CDR2 YSLEER. The CDR3 has 13 residues. Between the trimmed V and J ends, which lost 3 bases and 10 bases, there was a span of 16 bases. CDR3 sequence reads: CASSQSGQERQYF. The CDR3 DNA reads TGCGCCAGCAGCCAGTCCGGTCAAGAGAGACAGTACTTC.

The chain links TRBV11-2 to TRBJ1-1; 7 bases are shared with TRBD1. The CDR3 extends over 15 amino acids. The junction had 6 bases not matched to a gene; V was cut back by 0 bases and J by 5 bases. Germline V gene lookup returns CDR1 SGHAT and CDR2 FQNNGV. In DNA form, the CDR3 reads TGTGCCAGCAGCTTAGATTGGGGGACAGAAACTGAAGCTTTCTTT. Its protein is CASSLDWGTETEAFF.

The chain joins TRBV11-2 to TRBJ1-2; 7 bases fit TRBD1. CDR1 and CDR2 from the germline V gene are SGHAT and FQNNGV. V was clipped by 0 bases and J by 6 bases; unmatched bases: 10. This CDR3 is 16 amino acids long. The CDR3 nucleotides are TGTGCCAGCAGCTTAGATTATTTCCCCAGGGGGAATGGCTACACCTTC. This codes for CASSLDYFPRGNGYTF.

This chain uses TRBV9 with TRBJ2-3, with 11 bases aligning to TRBD2. This CDR3 spans 16 amino acids. With 3 bases clipped from V and 5 bases from J, the junction kept 8 bases outside the gene matches. The germline V gene encodes CDR1 SGDLS and CDR2 YYNGEE. CDR3 nucleotide sequence: TGTGCCAGCAGCGCCCAACTAGCGGGAGTGGGAGATACGCAGTATTTT. It translates to CASSAQLAGVGDTQYF. The full variable domain, rest sourced from reference TRBV9 and TRBJ2-3, is DSGVTQTPKHLITATGQRVTLRCSPRSGDLSVYWYQQSLDQGLQFLIQYYNGEERAKGNILERFSAQQFPDLHSELNLSSLELGDSALYFCASSAQLAGVGDTQYFGPGTRLTVL.

This clone was recorded only once. This chain uses TRBV9 with TRBJ1-1; TRBD1 matches at 8 bases. The CDR3 is made up of 14 amino acids. V shed 3 bases, J shed 5 bases, and the junction held 6 bases outside the gene matches. From germline, CDR1 is SGDLS and CDR2 YYNGEE. Here the CDR3 reads CASSGGQGTTEAFF. DNA for the CDR3: TGTGCCAGCAGCGGAGGACAGGGAACAACTGAAGCTTTCTTT.

This chain joins TRBV4-2 and TRBJ1-4; D is unclear. The germline CDR1 and CDR2 sequences are LGHNA and YNFKEQ. Trimming left V 5 bases short and J 8 bases short, with 24 bases between. The CDR3 is 17 amino acids. CDR3 amino acids: CASSGEPGRQTIEKLFF. CDR3 coding DNA: TGTGCCAGCAGCGGAGAGCCCGGGAGGCAGACGATAGAAAAACTGTTTTTT.

The chain uses TRBV7-9 and TRBJ1-2; the D gene is possibly TRBD1 (6 bases). The CDR3 covers 14 residues. V lost 10 bases and J 4 bases, leaving 19 bases between the germline ends. Looked up from germline, CDR1 is SEHNR and CDR2 is FQNEAQ (reference sequence). CDR3 amino acids: CATSRGRLSYGYTF. The CDR3 nucleotides read TGTGCCACCTCCAGGGGCAGGTTGTCCTATGGCTACACCTTC.

This chain uses TRBV3-1 (or the pseudogene TRBV3-2) with TRBJ1-4; no clear D. Germline CDR1 LGHDT, CDR2 YNNKEL (reference sequence). The V gene lost 5 bases and the J gene lost 7 bases, with 14 bases spanning the gap. The CDR3 totals 14 residues. Written as DNA, the CDR3 is TGTGCCAGCAGCGAAGCCCGGGGAGGTGAAAAACTGTTTTTT. This gives the protein CASSEARGGEKLFF.

This clone came up once. The rearrangement links TRBV29-1 to TRBJ2-5; TRBD2 matches at 8 bases. The CDR3 contains 14 residues. With V trimmed by 7 bases and J by 5 bases, 12 bases remained unmatched. CDR1 is SQVTM and CDR2 is ANQGSEA in the germline V gene. CDR3 protein: CSASPGLAGETQYF. DNA for the CDR3: TGCAGCGCGTCCCCCGGACTAGCAGGGGAGACCCAGTACTTC.

This chain links TRBV11-3 with TRBJ1-2; 7 bases fit TRBD1. The V gene's germline CDR1 is SGHNT and CDR2 YENEEA. V was pared by 5 bases and J by 4 bases, with 4 bases of the junction left unmatched. CDR3 length equals 13 residues. CDR3 DNA: TGTGCCAGCAGCCACGGGACAGCCTATGGCTACACCTTC. It specifies CASSHGTAYGYTF.

The V call is TRBV7-7, the J call TRBJ2-2; 8 nucleotides line up with TRBD2. V shed 5 bases, J shed 6 bases, and the junction held 11 bases outside the gene matches. Germline V gene sequence: CDR1 SSHAT, CDR2 FNYEAQ (reference sequence). The CDR3 length is 16 residues. Here the CDR3 DNA reads TGTGCCAGCAGCCCAGAGACGGGAGGGCCGGCCGGGGAGCTGTTTTTT. The encoded protein is CASSPETGGPAGELFF.

The sample holds one count of this clone. The chain couples TRBV5-6 to TRBJ1-3; 7 bases are shared with TRBD1. This CDR3 contains 15 residues. Germline CDR1 SGHDT, CDR2 YYEEEE. V trimming: 3 bases; J trimming: 10 bases; junction bases outside the gene matches: 13. CDR3 nucleotide sequence: TGTGCCAGCAGCTACTCGGGGACAGTCCCTTTGACCATATATTTT. Protein: CASSYSGTVPLTIYF.

The chain joins TRBV19 to TRBJ2-1; TRBD2 matches at 7 bases. J lost 6 bases, V lost 8 bases, and 13 bases had no gene match. Per germline, CDR1 LNHDA and CDR2 SQIVND (reference sequence). This CDR3 has 15 residues. The CDR3 protein is CASGGRASGANEQFF. The CDR3 bases are TGTGCCAGTGGGGGAAGGGCTAGCGGAGCCAATGAGCAGTTCTTC.